Following are 8 T cell receptor beta chains from one sample sequenced in a study of blood T cell repertoires in COVID-19. The protocol was immunoSEQ multiplex PCR, while the TCRdb copy is restricted to in-frame clones and leaves out a portion. The sample consists of 400,000 to 450,000 clones, around 89% of them appearing once. Sequencing was performed on peripheral blood. The source is a woman in her 40s with COVID-19, enrolled during active disease.

The CDR3 DNA reads TGCAGTGCTAGTAGCATAATTACGAACACTGAAGCTTTCTTT. It yields the protein CSASSIITNTEAFF. The chain has TRBV20-1 and TRBJ1-1; D not certain. Germline CDR1 and CDR2: DFQATT and SNEGSKA (reference sequence). Trimming took off 3 bases at V and 1 base at J, with 12 bases between the two ends. The CDR3 spans 14 residues.

The chain links TRBV29-1 to TRBJ2-7, with 10 positions matching TRBD1. This CDR3 region has 14 residues. V lost 6 bases, J lost 0 bases, and 5 bases stayed unmatched. The germline V gene has CDR1 SQVTM and CDR2 ANQGSEA. CDR3 sequence: CSVAGQGGSYEQYF. CDR3 coding DNA: TGCAGCGTCGCCGGACAGGGGGGCTCCTACGAGCAGTACTTC.

This chain uses TRBV6-5 with TRBJ1-1, with D possibly being TRBD1 (5 bases). V was shortened by 2 bases and J by 4 bases, with 11 bases between the two germline ends. The CDR3 has 14 residues. CDR1 MNHEY and CDR2 SVGAGI come from the germline V gene. CDR3 bases: TGTGCCAGCAGTTACCAGGGCAGGAGCACTGAAGCTTTCTTT. Its translation is CASSYQGRSTEAFF.

This clone was counted only a few times. The chain carries TRBV6-6 and TRBJ2-7, with D possibly matching TRBD1 (8 bases). The CDR3 has 14 amino acids. In germline, CDR1 is MNHNY, CDR2 SVGAGI (reference sequence). V gave up 8 bases and J gave up 1 base, with 15 bases separating them. This chain's CDR3 is CASRDRGGSYEQYF. CDR3 DNA sequence: TGTGCCAGCCGAGACAGGGGAGGGTCCTACGAGCAGTACTTC.

As to this clone: The same CDR3 arises from other DNA sequences in this sample as well. The chain uses TRBV18 and TRBJ2-2; 9 bases are a match to TRBD1. CDR1 is KGHSH, CDR2 LQKENI, per germline. J lost 0 bases, V lost 4 bases, and 3 bases had no gene match. The CDR3 runs to 16 residues. This CDR3 is CASSRDRVPNTGELFF. CDR3 nucleotides: TGTGCCAGCTCACGGGACAGGGTACCGAACACCGGGGAGCTGTTTTTT.

The chain is built from TRBV10-3 and TRBJ2-7; 7 bases line up with TRBD1. The ends lost 5 bases at V and 3 bases at J; junction bases unmatched: 4. This CDR3 is built from 13 residues. Germline values: CDR1 ENHRY, CDR2 SYGVKD. The CDR3 region has the DNA TGTGCCATCAGTAGACAGGGTCACTACGAGCAGTACTTC. Protein product: CAISRQGHYEQYF.

The chain has TRBV15 and TRBJ1-2; 9 bases are shared with TRBD1. The CDR3 has 15 residues. Per the germline V gene, CDR1 is LNHNV and CDR2 is YYDKDF (reference sequence). V shed 3 bases and J 6 bases; nucleotides not matched to a gene: 8. The CDR3 nucleotides read TGTGCCACCAGCAGGGGAAACAGGGGGCTCGATGGCTACACCTTC. It yields the protein CATSRGNRGLDGYTF.

The chain is built from TRBV12-5 and TRBJ2-1; D is unresolved. V lost 2 bases, J lost 5 bases, and 4 bases lay in between. Germline CDR1 LGHNT, CDR2 FRNRAP. This CDR3 comprises 12 residues. The CDR3 protein is CASGLNNNEQFF. The CDR3 DNA reads TGTGCTAGTGGTTTGAACAACAATGAGCAGTTCTTC. Full variable domain (missing parts from reference TRBV12-5 and TRBJ2-1): DARVTQTPRHKVTEMGQEVTMRCQPILGHNTVFWYRQTMMQGLELLAYFRNRAPLDDSGMPKDRFSAEMPDATLATLKIQPSEPRDSAVYFCASGLNNNEQFFGPGTRLTVL.